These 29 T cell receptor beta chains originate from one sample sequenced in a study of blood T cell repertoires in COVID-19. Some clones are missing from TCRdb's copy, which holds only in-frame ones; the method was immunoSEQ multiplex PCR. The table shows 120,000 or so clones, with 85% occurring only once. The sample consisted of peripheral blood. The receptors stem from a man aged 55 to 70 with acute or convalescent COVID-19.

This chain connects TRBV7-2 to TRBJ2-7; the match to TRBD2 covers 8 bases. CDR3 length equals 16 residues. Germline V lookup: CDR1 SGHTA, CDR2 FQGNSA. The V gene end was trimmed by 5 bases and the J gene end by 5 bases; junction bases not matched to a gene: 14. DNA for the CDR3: TGTGCCAGCAGCCTAGGGCCAGCGGGAGTGGGAAACGAGCAGTACTTC. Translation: CASSLGPAGVGNEQYF.

The CDR3, as DNA: TGTGCCACCCGCCGGGAGGCTGACACCGGGGAGCTGTTTTTT. This translates into CATRREADTGELFF. The rearrangement links TRBV24-1 to TRBJ2-2; TRBD2 matches at 7 bases. This CDR3 comprises 14 residues. The germline V gene encodes CDR1 KGHDR and CDR2 SFDVKD. V dropped 9 bases and J dropped 3; count of bases not matched to a gene: 6.

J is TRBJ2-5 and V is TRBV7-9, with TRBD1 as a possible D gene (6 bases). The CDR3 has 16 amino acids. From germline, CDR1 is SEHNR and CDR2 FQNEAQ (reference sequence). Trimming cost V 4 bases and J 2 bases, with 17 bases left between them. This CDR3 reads CASSYSSGEGQETQYF. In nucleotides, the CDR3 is TGTGCCAGCAGCTATTCTTCAGGGGAAGGGCAAGAGACCCAGTACTTC.

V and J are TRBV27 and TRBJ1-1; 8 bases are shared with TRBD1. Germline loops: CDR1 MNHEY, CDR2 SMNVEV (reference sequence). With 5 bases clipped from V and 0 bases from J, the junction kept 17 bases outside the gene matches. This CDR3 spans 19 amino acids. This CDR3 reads CASSLYIPQGAGLNTEAFF. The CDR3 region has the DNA TGTGCCAGCAGTCTCTACATTCCTCAGGGGGCGGGATTGAACACTGAAGCTTTCTTT.

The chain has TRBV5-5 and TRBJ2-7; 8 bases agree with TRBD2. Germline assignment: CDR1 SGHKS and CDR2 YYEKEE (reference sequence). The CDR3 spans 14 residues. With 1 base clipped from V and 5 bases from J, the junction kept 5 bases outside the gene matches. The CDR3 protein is CASSLRRGDNEQYF. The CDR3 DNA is TGTGCCAGCAGCTTGAGGCGGGGGGACAACGAGCAGTACTTC.

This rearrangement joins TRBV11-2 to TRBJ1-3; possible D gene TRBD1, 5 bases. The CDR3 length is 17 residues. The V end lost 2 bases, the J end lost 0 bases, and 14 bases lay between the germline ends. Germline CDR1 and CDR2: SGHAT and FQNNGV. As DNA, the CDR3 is TGTGCCAGCAGCTTACGGGCCGGCGGGGGCTCTGGAAACACCATATATTTT. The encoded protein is CASSLRAGGGSGNTIYF.

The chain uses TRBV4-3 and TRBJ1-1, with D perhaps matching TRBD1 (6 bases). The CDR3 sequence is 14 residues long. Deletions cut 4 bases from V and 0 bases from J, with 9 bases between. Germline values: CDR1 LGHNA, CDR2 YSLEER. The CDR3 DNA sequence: TGCGCCAGCAGCCGGGGGACACTGAACACTGAAGCTTTCTTT. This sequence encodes CASSRGTLNTEAFF.

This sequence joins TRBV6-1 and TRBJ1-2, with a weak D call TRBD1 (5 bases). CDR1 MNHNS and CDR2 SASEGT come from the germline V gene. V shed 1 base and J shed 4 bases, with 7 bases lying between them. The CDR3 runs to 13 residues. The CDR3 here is CASSEDRIYGYTF. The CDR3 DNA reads TGTGCCAGCAGTGAAGACAGGATCTATGGCTACACCTTC.

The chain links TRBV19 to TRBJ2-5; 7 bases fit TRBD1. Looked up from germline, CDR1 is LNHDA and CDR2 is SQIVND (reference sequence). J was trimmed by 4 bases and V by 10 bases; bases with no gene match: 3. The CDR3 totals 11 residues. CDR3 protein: CATHRGETQYF. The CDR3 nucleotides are TGTGCCACCCACAGGGGAGAGACCCAGTACTTC.

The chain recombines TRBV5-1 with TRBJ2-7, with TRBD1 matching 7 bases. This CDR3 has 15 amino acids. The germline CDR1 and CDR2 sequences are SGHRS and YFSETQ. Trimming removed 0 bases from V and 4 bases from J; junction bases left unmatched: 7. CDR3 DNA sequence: TGCGCCAGCAGCTTGGCAACAGGGGACAGATACGAGCAGTACTTC. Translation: CASSLATGDRYEQYF.

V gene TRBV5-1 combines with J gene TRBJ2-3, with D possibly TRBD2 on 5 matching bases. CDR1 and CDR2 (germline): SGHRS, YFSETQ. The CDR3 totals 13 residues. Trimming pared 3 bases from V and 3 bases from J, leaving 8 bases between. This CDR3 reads CASSSRTTDTQYF. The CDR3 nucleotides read TGCGCCAGCAGCTCCCGGACTACAGATACGCAGTATTTT. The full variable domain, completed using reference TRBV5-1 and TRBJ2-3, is KAGVTQTPRYLIKTRGQQVTLSCSPISGHRSVSWYQQTPGQGLQFLFEYFSETQRNKGNFPGRFSGRQFSNSRSEMNVSTLELGDSALYLCASSSRTTDTQYFGPGTRLTVL.

CDR3 DNA sequence: TGTGCAGGGGGAGGGGCCAATCAGCCCCAGCATTTT. Protein: CAGGGANQPQHF. The V and J genes are TRBV6-5 and TRBJ1-5; D possibly corresponds to TRBD1 (6 bases). The CDR3 has 12 residues. Germline CDR1 and CDR2: MNHEY and SVGAGI.

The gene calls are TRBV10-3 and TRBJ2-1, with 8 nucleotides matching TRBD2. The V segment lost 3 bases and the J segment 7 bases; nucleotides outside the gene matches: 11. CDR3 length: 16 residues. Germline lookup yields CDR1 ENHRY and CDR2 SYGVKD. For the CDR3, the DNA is TGTGCCATCAGTGACCAGGGGACTAGTTCAGCTAATGAGCAGTTCTTC. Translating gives CAISDQGTSSANEQFF.

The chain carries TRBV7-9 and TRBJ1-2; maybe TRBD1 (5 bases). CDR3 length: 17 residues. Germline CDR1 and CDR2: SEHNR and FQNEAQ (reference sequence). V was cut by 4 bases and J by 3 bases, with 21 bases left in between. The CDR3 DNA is TGTGCCAGCAGCTCTCCTCGGGGAGGGCTAGGGGACTATGGCTACACCTTC. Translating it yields CASSSPRGGLGDYGYTF.

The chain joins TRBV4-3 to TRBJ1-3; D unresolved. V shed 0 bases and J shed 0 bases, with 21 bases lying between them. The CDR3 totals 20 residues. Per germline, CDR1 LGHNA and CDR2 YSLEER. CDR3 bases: TGCGCCAGCAGCCAAGATCCAAATATTGAGACAACCAGCTCTGGAAACACCATATATTTT. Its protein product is CASSQDPNIETTSSGNTIYF.

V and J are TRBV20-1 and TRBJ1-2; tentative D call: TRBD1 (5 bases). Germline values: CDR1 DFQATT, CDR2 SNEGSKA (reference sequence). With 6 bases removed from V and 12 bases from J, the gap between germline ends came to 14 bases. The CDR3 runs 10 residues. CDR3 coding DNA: TGCAGTGCCCCTAAAGGGGAGGACACCTTC. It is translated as CSAPKGEDTF.

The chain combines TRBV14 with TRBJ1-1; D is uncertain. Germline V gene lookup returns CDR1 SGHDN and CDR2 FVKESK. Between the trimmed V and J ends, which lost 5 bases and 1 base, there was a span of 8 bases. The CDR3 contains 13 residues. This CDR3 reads CASSSQENTEAFF. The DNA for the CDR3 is TGTGCCAGCAGCTCCCAGGAGAACACTGAAGCTTTCTTT.

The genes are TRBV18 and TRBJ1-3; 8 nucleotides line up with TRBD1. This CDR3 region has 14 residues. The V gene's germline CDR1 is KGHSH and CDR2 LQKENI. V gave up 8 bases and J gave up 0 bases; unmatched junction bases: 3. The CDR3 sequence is CASTQGASGNTIYF. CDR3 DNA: TGTGCCAGCACGCAGGGGGCCTCTGGAAACACCATATATTTT.

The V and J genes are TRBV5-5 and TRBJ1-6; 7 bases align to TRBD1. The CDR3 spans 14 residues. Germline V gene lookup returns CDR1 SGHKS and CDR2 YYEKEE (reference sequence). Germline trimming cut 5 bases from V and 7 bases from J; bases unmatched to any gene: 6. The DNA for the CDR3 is TGTGCCAGCAGTTTCGGGACAGACAATTCACCCCTCCACTTT. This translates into CASSFGTDNSPLHF.

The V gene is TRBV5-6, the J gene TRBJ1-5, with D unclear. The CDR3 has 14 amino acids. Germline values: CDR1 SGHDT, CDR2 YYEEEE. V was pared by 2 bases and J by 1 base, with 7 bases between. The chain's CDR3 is CASSLISSNQPQHF. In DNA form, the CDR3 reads TGTGCCAGCAGCTTAATATCGAGCAATCAGCCCCAGCATTTT.

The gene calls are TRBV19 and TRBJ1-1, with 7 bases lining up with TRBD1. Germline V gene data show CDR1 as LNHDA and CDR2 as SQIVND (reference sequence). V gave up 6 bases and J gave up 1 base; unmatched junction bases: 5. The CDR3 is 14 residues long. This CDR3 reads CASSPTGRNTEAFF. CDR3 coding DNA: TGTGCCAGTAGCCCGACAGGGAGGAACACTGAAGCTTTCTTT.

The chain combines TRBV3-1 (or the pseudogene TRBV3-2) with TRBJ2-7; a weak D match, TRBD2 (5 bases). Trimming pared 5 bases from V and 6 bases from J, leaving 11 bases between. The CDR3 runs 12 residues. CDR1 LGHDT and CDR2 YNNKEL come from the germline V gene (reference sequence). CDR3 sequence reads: CASSSPAGEQYF. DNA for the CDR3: TGTGCCAGCAGCTCCCCCGCGGGCGAGCAGTACTTC.

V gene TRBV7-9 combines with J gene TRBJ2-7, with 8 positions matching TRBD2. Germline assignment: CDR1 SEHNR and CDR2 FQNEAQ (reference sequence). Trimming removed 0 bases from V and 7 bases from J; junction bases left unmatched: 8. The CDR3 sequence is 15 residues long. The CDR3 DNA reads TGTGCCAGCAGCTTAGCGGCGGGGGGCGCGGGGGAGCAGTACTTC. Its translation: CASSLAAGGAGEQYF.

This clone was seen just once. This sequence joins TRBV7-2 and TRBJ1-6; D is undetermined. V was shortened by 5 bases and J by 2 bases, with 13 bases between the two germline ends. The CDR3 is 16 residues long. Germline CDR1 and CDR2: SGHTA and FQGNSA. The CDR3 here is CASSNTPGPYNSPLHF. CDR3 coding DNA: TGTGCCAGCAGCAACACCCCAGGTCCCTATAATTCACCCCTCCACTTT.

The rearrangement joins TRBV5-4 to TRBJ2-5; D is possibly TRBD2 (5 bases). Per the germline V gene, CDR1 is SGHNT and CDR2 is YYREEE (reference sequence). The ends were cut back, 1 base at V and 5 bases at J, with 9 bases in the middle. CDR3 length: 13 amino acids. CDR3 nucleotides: TGTGCCAGCAGCTTGAGAGGGTTGGAGACCCAGTACTTC. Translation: CASSLRGLETQYF.

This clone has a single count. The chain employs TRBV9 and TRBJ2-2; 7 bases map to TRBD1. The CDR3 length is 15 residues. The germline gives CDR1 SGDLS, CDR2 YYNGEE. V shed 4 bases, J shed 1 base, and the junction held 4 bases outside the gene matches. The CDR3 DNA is TGTGCCAGCAGCTACGGGGACAGGAACACCGGGGAGCTGTTTTTT. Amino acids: CASSYGDRNTGELFF.

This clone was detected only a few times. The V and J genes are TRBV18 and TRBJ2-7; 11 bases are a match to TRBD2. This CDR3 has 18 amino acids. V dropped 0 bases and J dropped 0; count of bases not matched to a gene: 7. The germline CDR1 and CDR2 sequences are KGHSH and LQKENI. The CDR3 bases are TGTGCCAGCTCACCACCCGCTAGCGGGGGGTCTAGCTCCTACGAGCAGTACTTC. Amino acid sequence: CASSPPASGGSSSYEQYF.

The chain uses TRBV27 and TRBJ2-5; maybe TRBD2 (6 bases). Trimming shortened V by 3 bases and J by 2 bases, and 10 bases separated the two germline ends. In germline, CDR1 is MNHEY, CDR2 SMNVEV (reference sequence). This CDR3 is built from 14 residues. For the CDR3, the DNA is TGTGCCAGCAGTTTCCGCGGGATTCAAGAGACCCAGTACTTC. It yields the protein CASSFRGIQETQYF.

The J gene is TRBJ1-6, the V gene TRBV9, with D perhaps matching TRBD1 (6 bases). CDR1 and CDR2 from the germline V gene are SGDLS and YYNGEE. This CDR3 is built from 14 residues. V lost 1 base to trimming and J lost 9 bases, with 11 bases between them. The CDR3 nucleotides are TGTGCCAGCAGCGTACAGGGGATCGGTTCACCCCTCCACTTT. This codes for CASSVQGIGSPLHF.